Each of the 12 T cell receptor beta chains below was sequenced from the same sample in a study of a mutant IDH1 vaccine in newly diagnosed glioma. Sequencing used immunoSEQ multiplex PCR; TCRdb keeps in-frame clones, though not all of them. The profile covers 40,000 to 55,000 clones, with 78% appearing a single time and roughly 5.6% taken by the ten largest. As for time point: week 5, during vaccination. Every vaccine dose comprised 300 ug of mutant IDH1 20-mer peptide plus topical imiquimod. Their specific antigens are unknown. The material was PBMCs, obtained from a glioma patient whose treatment included an IDH1 peptide vaccine. These receptors were taken from a man aged 45-65 years with glioma.

This chain links TRBV10-3 with TRBJ1-6, with D hard to call. This CDR3 is built from 12 residues. CDR1 is ENHRY and CDR2 is SYGVKD in the germline V gene. Trimming shortened V by 3 bases and J by 13 bases, and 10 bases separated the two germline ends. The CDR3 bases are TGTGCCATCAGTGAAAAGGAGGTCCCCCTCCACTTT. Its protein is CAISEKEVPLHF.

The chain uses TRBV7-6 and TRBJ1-2; a weak D match, TRBD1 (6 bases). CDR3 size: 15 residues. CDR1 is SGHVS, CDR2 FNYEAQ, per germline. V was shortened by 4 bases and J by 4 bases, with 16 bases between the two germline ends. Written as DNA, the CDR3 is TGTGCCAGCAGCTCCCCCGGCAGGGGAAGCTATGGCTACACCTTC. Residues: CASSSPGRGSYGYTF.

The chain couples TRBV9 to TRBJ2-7, with TRBD1 identical over 7 bases. V gave up 3 bases and J gave up 3 bases; unmatched junction bases: 3. Germline V lookup: CDR1 SGDLS, CDR2 YYNGEE. This CDR3 has 13 residues. As DNA, the CDR3 is TGTGCCAGCAGCGCGGGGACAGTCTACGAGCAGTACTTC. Its translation: CASSAGTVYEQYF.

The J gene is TRBJ1-2, the V gene TRBV6-1; 8 bases are a match to TRBD1. CDR3 length equals 14 residues. Germline assignment: CDR1 MNHNS and CDR2 SASEGT. After removal of 5 bases from V and 3 bases from J, the junction contained 5 bases not matched to a gene. The chain's CDR3 is CASSLRGPDYGYTF. Here the CDR3 DNA reads TGTGCCAGCAGTCTCAGGGGGCCGGACTATGGCTACACCTTC.

V usage is TRBV29-1 and J usage is TRBJ1-2; D gene uncertain. The CDR3 runs 9 residues. Germline CDR1 is SQVTM and CDR2 is ANQGSEA. Trimming pared 4 bases from V and 7 bases from J, leaving 4 bases between. The DNA of the CDR3 is TGCAGCGTTGGGGGTGGCTACACCTTC. This encodes CSVGGGYTF.

The V call is TRBV19, the J call TRBJ1-5; 9 bases line up with TRBD1. This CDR3 region has 13 residues. V lost 7 bases to trimming and J lost 7 bases; unmatched junction nucleotides: 5. The germline V gene has CDR1 LNHDA and CDR2 SQIVND (reference sequence). The CDR3: CASTGTGIQPQHF. CDR3 nucleotides: TGTGCCAGTACCGGGACAGGGATCCAGCCCCAGCATTTT.

The V gene is TRBV15, the J gene TRBJ1-3, with D hard to call. This CDR3 is built from 12 residues. Trimming removed 5 bases from V and 4 bases from J, with 6 bases in between. Germline lookup yields CDR1 LNHNV and CDR2 YYDKDF (reference sequence). The CDR3 loop reads CATSASGNTIYF. CDR3 coding DNA: TGTGCCACCAGCGCCTCCGGAAACACCATATATTTT. The full variable domain, with the rest looked up from reference TRBV15 and TRBJ1-3, is DAMVIQNPRYQVTQFGKPVTLSCSQTLNHNVMYWYQQKSSQAPKLLFHYYDKDFNNEADTPDNFQSRRPNTSFCFLDIRSPGLGDTAMYLCATSASGNTIYFGEGSWLTVV.

Only one count was recorded for this clone. The sample contains more than one DNA sequence encoding this CDR3. V usage is TRBV4-1 and J usage is TRBJ2-7; 7 bases line up with TRBD1. V lost 4 bases, J lost 2 bases, and 2 bases stayed unmatched. The CDR3 sequence is 13 residues long. CDR1 is MGHRA and CDR2 is YSYEKL in the germline V gene. CDR3 residues: CASSLDRAYEQYF. The CDR3 DNA follows: TGCGCCAGCAGCCTCGACAGGGCCTACGAGCAGTACTTC.

The chain employs TRBV19 and TRBJ2-7; a weak D match, TRBD2 (6 bases). The CDR3 has 14 residues. V was pared by 1 base and J by 2 bases, with 9 bases between. Germline V gives CDR1 LNHDA, CDR2 SQIVND (reference sequence). The CDR3 loop reads CASSIVGGAYEQYF. In DNA, the CDR3 is TGTGCCAGTAGTATAGTAGGAGGGGCCTACGAGCAGTACTTC.

The CDR3, as DNA: TGTGCCAGCAGTTCCCGGGCAGCCAACAATCAGCCCCAGCATTTT. Amino acids: CASSSRAANNQPQHF. The J gene is TRBJ1-5, the V gene TRBV6-5; no clear D gene. V dropped 4 bases and J dropped 3 bases, with 13 bases sitting between them. Germline V CDR1 and CDR2: MNHEY, SVGAGI. The CDR3 totals 15 residues.

The chain uses TRBV7-9 and TRBJ2-5, with 13 bases matching TRBD2. The V gene's germline CDR1 is SEHNR and CDR2 FQNEAQ (reference sequence). The CDR3 loop spans 17 amino acids. The junction had 5 bases not matched to a gene; V was cut back by 1 base and J by 3 bases. Here the CDR3 reads CASSLGTGLAGEETQYF. CDR3 coding DNA: TGTGCCAGCAGCTTAGGCACAGGACTAGCGGGGGAAGAGACCCAGTACTTC.

The V call is TRBV5-1, the J call TRBJ2-1, with 7 bases identical to TRBD2. J was trimmed by 7 bases and V by 4 bases; bases with no gene match: 14. This CDR3 region has 16 residues. The germline CDR1 and CDR2 sequences are SGHRS and YFSETQ. The CDR3 DNA sequence: TGCGCCAGCAGCACGGATGGCGGGGGATCCTGGAATGAGCAGTTCTTC. This sequence encodes CASSTDGGGSWNEQFF.